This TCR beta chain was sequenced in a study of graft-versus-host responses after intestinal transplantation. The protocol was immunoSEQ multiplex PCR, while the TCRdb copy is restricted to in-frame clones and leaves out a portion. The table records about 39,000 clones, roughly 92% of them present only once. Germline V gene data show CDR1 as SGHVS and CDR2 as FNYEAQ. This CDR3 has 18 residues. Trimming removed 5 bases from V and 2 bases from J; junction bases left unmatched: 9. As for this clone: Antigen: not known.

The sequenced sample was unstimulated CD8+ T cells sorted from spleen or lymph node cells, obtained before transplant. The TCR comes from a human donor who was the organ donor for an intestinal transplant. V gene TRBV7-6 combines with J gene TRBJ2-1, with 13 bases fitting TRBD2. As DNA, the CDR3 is TGTGCCAGCAGCCTACTAGCGGGAGGGCGGTCGGCCTACAATGAGCAGTTCTTC. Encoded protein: CASSLLAGGRSAYNEQFF.